A single count supports the clone carrying this T cell receptor beta chain. Its antigen is unknown. This entry belongs to a study of CD8 T cells in Susac syndrome. Study findings and constraints: In its TCR sequencing and HLA analysis, the study acknowledged that the number of individuals was relatively small.

The RNA input was 0.5 to 1 ug, and it was reverse transcribed with random hexamers. Multiplex PCR with immunoSEQ amplified the TCR beta CDR3 across 54 Vbeta and 13 Jbeta. TCRdb ran MiXCR on the immunoSEQ multiplex PCR reads and lists one entry per CDR3 protein. Of 51,000 or so distinct CDR3 sequences in the sample, roughly 93% are singletons; the top ten hold approximately 0.53%. The germline V gene encodes CDR1 SEHNR and CDR2 FQNEAQ (reference sequence). V trimming: 5 bases; J trimming: 8 bases; junction bases outside the gene matches: 19. CDR3 size: 18 residues. CD8+ and CD4+ T cells taken from blood had their TCR beta sequenced. In contrast to the negatively isolated CD8+ and CD4+ T cells, TEMRA cells were FACS-enriched.

This chain joins TRBV7-9 and TRBJ2-1; TRBD2 agrees at 9 bases. Sequenced sample: CD8+ T cells from PBMCs. This receptor was identified in a human donor in good health. CDR3 sequence: CASSPPSASGKEGDEQFF. The CDR3 DNA follows: TGTGCCAGCAGCCCCCCGTCGGCTAGCGGGAAGGAGGGGGATGAGCAGTTCTTC.